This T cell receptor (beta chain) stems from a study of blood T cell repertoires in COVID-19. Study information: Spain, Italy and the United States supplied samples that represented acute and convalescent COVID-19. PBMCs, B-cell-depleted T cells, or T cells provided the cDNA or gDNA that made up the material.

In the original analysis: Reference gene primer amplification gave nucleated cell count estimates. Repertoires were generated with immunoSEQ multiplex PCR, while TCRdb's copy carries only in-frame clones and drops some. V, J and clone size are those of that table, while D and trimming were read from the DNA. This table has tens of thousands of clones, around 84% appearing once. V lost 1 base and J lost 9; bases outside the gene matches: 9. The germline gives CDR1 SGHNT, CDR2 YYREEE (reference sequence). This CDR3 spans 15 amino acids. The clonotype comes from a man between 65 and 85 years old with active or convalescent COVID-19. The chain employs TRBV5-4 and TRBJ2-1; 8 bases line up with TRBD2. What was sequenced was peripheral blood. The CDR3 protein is CASSLPGTRTSEQFF. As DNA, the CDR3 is TGTGCCAGCAGCTTGCCCGGGACTAGAACTAGTGAGCAGTTCTTC.